Following are 4 T cell receptor beta chains from one sample sequenced in a study of identifying expanded T cells in peripheral blood. TCRdb's table, derived via immunoSEQ multiplex PCR, lists solely in-frame clones and lacks some. The top ten clones hold approximately 14% of a sample with around 94,000 clones, 88% of them seen once. Material for sequencing was blood. The receptors stem from a person between 18 and 70 years old in good health.

The chain carries TRBV7-8 and TRBJ1-1; tentative D call: TRBD1 (6 bases). With 4 bases removed from V and 0 bases from J, the gap between germline ends came to 9 bases. The CDR3 consists of 14 residues. Germline-derived CDR1 and CDR2 are SGHVS and FQNEAQ. CDR3 DNA sequence: TGTGCCAGCAGCTGGGGGACACTGAACACTGAAGCTTTCTTT. Translation gives CASSWGTLNTEAFF.

This clone was detected only once. This chain uses TRBV5-6 with TRBJ1-2; 9 bases align to TRBD1. CDR3 length equals 15 residues. J gave up 2 bases and V 1 base, and 3 bases lay outside the gene matches. The germline CDR1 and CDR2 sequences are SGHDT and YYEEEE. CDR3 residues: CASSLTGGANYGYTF. DNA for the CDR3: TGTGCCAGCAGCTTGACAGGGGGCGCGAACTATGGCTACACCTTC.

This rearrangement joins TRBV5-6 to TRBJ2-1, with 10 nucleotides matching TRBD1. V trimming: 5 bases; J trimming: 6 bases; junction bases outside the gene matches: 11. Germline lookup yields CDR1 SGHDT and CDR2 YYEEEE. This CDR3 has 16 amino acids. The CDR3 bases are TGTGCCAGCAGAGTTGTCAGGGACAGGGGTTTCAATGAGCAGTTCTTC. The encoded protein is CASRVVRDRGFNEQFF.

This clone came up once. V usage is TRBV9 and J usage is TRBJ2-2; D ambiguous. V lost 2 bases to trimming and J lost 4 bases, with 9 bases between them. Germline CDR1 reads SGDLS; CDR2 reads YYNGEE. This CDR3 is 14 amino acids long. The CDR3 bases are TGTGCCAGCAGCGTTCGGGCTGGCACCGGGGAGCTGTTTTTT. Its protein is CASSVRAGTGELFF.